Included here is one TCR beta chain sequence, with context. Its specificity is unknown. The sample comes from a study of T cell clonotyping in hematopoietic cell transplantation. Study-wide results and caveats: At the given depth, recipient repertoires were over 95% de novo clonotypes.

The repertoire was sequenced with immunoSEQ multiplex PCR; TCRdb's copy has only in-frame clones and lacks some. This table holds 7,000 to 9,000 clones, roughly 89% found once. The sequences come from PBMCs, collected 100 days after allogeneic stem cell transplant. This receptor was identified in a male patient between 50 and 60 years old who had an allogeneic stem cell transplant from a related donor, so the T cells may come from the graft donor. Some clones in this sample may be carry-over from other donors' samples.

Here the CDR3 reads CAWRPTGELGKVLYNQPQHF. The CDR3 DNA is TGTGCCTGGAGGCCGACAGGGGAGCTTGGTAAGGTCCTTTACAATCAGCCCCAGCATTTT. The rearrangement uses TRBV30 and TRBJ1-5, with TRBD1 matching over 8 bases. The CDR3 is 20 amino acids. The J segment lost 3 bases and the V segment lost 3 bases, leaving 22 bases of the junction unmatched. Germline V gene lookup returns CDR1 GTSNPN and CDR2 SVGIG (reference sequence).